The 26 T cell receptor beta chains presented below share a single source sample, sequenced in a study of cytotoxic CD8 clonotypes in ibrutinib-treated CLL. Generated by immunoSEQ multiplex PCR, the TCRdb table keeps only in-frame clones and is missing some. Of under 300,000 clones listed, around three quarters are singletons. The source was PBMCs, collected after 24 months of ibrutinib treatment. All receptors come from a human donor with chronic lymphocytic leukemia.

The chain couples TRBV4-1 to TRBJ2-7; TRBD2 is a possible D gene (5 bases). Between the trimmed V and J ends, which lost 0 bases and 3 bases, there was a span of 15 bases. Germline V gene sequence: CDR1 MGHRA, CDR2 YSYEKL. CDR3 length: 16 amino acids. For the CDR3, the DNA is TGCGCCAGCAGCCAAGAGGGCGGGCTGTCAGGCTACGAGCAGTACTTC. Translated: CASSQEGGLSGYEQYF.

The V call is TRBV25-1, the J call TRBJ1-4; the D is unclear. Germline loops: CDR1 MGHDK, CDR2 SYGVNS. This CDR3 contains 14 residues. Trimming removed 2 bases at V and 8 bases at J, with 12 bases between. The CDR3 sequence is CASSEGRVPEKLFF. CDR3 DNA: TGTGCCAGCAGTGAAGGGAGGGTTCCGGAAAAACTGTTTTTT.

The chain combines TRBV28 with TRBJ2-7; the D is unclear. Trimming left V 2 bases short and J 4 bases short, with 12 bases between. Per the germline V gene, CDR1 is MDHEN and CDR2 is SYDVKM. The CDR3 is 14 residues long. The CDR3 DNA reads TGTGCCAGCAGTTTAGATGGGGTGGGATACGAGCAGTACTTC. Translated, it gives CASSLDGVGYEQYF.

The chain couples TRBV28 to TRBJ2-5, with 8 bases matching TRBD1. Germline V lookup: CDR1 MDHEN, CDR2 SYDVKM. Germline trimming cut 2 bases from V and 5 bases from J; bases unmatched to any gene: 10. The CDR3 is 16 amino acids. CDR3 region: CASSLGGQGFLETQYF. The CDR3 DNA reads TGTGCCAGCAGTTTAGGCGGACAGGGATTTTTGGAGACCCAGTACTTC.

The V gene is TRBV4-3, the J gene TRBJ2-1, with TRBD2 matching 10 bases. The trim removed 2 bases at V and 3 bases at J, leaving 10 bases unmatched. The CDR3 spans 18 residues. Germline V gene data show CDR1 as LGHNA and CDR2 as YSLEER. The CDR3 bases are TGCGCCAGCAGCCAAACTCTAGCGGGAGAGTCCAGCTACAATGAGCAGTTCTTC. It codes for CASSQTLAGESSYNEQFF.

The chain links TRBV9 to TRBJ2-5; TRBD2 aligns across 7 bases. With V trimmed by 0 bases and J by 5 bases, 13 bases remained unmatched. The CDR3 has 17 amino acids. Germline-derived CDR1 and CDR2 are SGDLS and YYNGEE. This CDR3 reads CASSVGFQRDSSETQYF. The CDR3 region has the DNA TGTGCCAGCAGCGTAGGTTTCCAGCGGGATTCTTCGGAGACCCAGTACTTC.

The genes are TRBV28 and TRBJ2-7; 8 nucleotides align to TRBD2. With V trimmed by 2 bases and J by 3 bases, 12 bases remained unmatched. Germline V gene data show CDR1 as MDHEN and CDR2 as SYDVKM. This CDR3 spans 17 amino acids. CDR3 sequence: CASSLGTRRWRGYEQYF. CDR3 in DNA: TGTGCCAGCAGTTTAGGGACTAGACGATGGCGGGGCTACGAGCAGTACTTC.

In regard to this clone: The sample contains more than one DNA sequence encoding this CDR3. The CDR3 nucleotides read TGTGCCAGCTCACCGAGGGATACCGGGGAGCTGTTTTTT. Protein product: CASSPRDTGELFF. The chain recombines TRBV18 with TRBJ2-2, with a weak D call TRBD2 (5 bases). CDR3 size: 13 residues. The ends were cut back, 3 bases at V and 5 bases at J, with 7 bases in the middle. Germline assignment: CDR1 KGHSH and CDR2 LQKENI.

The V call is TRBV15, the J call TRBJ1-4; D unresolved. Per germline, CDR1 LNHNV and CDR2 YYDKDF (reference sequence). The length of the CDR3 is 13 residues. Trimming removed 8 bases at V and 2 bases at J, with 9 bases between. The CDR3 region is CATERATNEKLFF. The CDR3 coding sequence is TGTGCCACCGAACGGGCCACTAATGAAAAACTGTTTTTT.

This clone appeared a few times. The chain combines TRBV4-2 with TRBJ2-2, with TRBD2 matching 9 bases. CDR1 LGHNA and CDR2 YNFKEQ come from the germline V gene. The CDR3 runs to 16 residues. With V trimmed by 5 bases and J by 2 bases, 6 bases remained unmatched. Here the CDR3 reads CASSAQLAGNTGELFF. CDR3 bases: TGTGCCAGCAGCGCCCAACTAGCGGGCAACACCGGGGAGCTGTTTTTT.

This rearrangement joins TRBV19 to TRBJ2-1; no definite D call. Germline loops: CDR1 LNHDA, CDR2 SQIVND (reference sequence). With 7 bases removed from V and 2 bases from J, the gap between germline ends came to 12 bases. The CDR3 has 14 residues. CDR3 sequence reads: CASKHGDTYNEQFF. Here the CDR3 DNA reads TGTGCCAGTAAGCACGGAGATACCTACAATGAGCAGTTCTTC.

The rearrangement uses TRBV5-1 and TRBJ2-5, with a tentative D call TRBD1 (5 bases). Per the germline V gene, CDR1 is SGHRS and CDR2 is YFSETQ. Trimming stripped 4 bases from V and 9 bases from J, with 25 bases between. CDR3 length equals 16 residues. The CDR3 here is CASSIDSALQVMAQYF. DNA for the CDR3: TGCGCCAGCAGCATAGACAGTGCTCTTCAAGTAATGGCCCAGTACTTC.

The V gene is TRBV7-9, the J gene TRBJ2-5, with D possibly matching TRBD1 (6 bases). The germline gives CDR1 SEHNR, CDR2 FQNEAQ (reference sequence). Deletions cut 1 base from V and 1 base from J, with 7 bases between. This CDR3 is built from 14 residues. The CDR3 loop is CASSLVGAQETQYF. The CDR3 region has the DNA TGTGCCAGCAGCTTAGTGGGGGCCCAAGAGACCCAGTACTTC.

Of note for this clone: Compared with germline, one end of the junction differs, possibly owing to a read error. The rearrangement joins TRBV29-1 to TRBJ1-4; D is possibly TRBD1 (6 bases). The germline CDR1 and CDR2 sequences are SQVTM and ANQGSEA. The CDR3 is 14 residues long. CDR3 region: CSVEGGPQNEKLFF. The CDR3 DNA reads TGCAGCGTCGAAGGGGGGCCCCAGAATGAAAAACTGTTTTTT.

This rearrangement joins TRBV7-2 to TRBJ2-3; D is uncertain. Germline values: CDR1 SGHTA, CDR2 FQGNSA. CDR3 length: 12 residues. Trimming cost V 6 bases and J 0 bases, with 4 bases left between them. CDR3: CASSSSTDTQYF. The CDR3, as DNA: TGTGCCAGCAGTTCAAGCACAGATACGCAGTATTTT.

The chain couples TRBV2 to TRBJ2-1; no definite D call. Germline V CDR1 and CDR2: SNHLY, FYNNEI. The CDR3 has 14 amino acids. Deletions cut 6 bases from V and 0 bases from J, with 9 bases between. The CDR3 DNA follows: TGTGCCAGCAGCCTCGACTCCTCCTACAATGAGCAGTTCTTC. It codes for CASSLDSSYNEQFF.

This chain uses TRBV7-3 with TRBJ2-5, with 14 bases that match TRBD2. The CDR3 contains 17 residues. Germline trimming cut 11 bases from V and 5 bases from J; bases unmatched to any gene: 16. In germline, CDR1 is SGHTA, CDR2 FQGTGA. The CDR3 loop reads CAGTGTSGRQTEETQYF. DNA of the CDR3: TGTGCCGGAACCGGGACTAGCGGGAGACAAACTGAGGAGACCCAGTACTTC. The complete variable domain, with remaining parts taken from reference TRBV7-3 and TRBJ2-5, reads GAGVSQTPSNKVTEKGKYVELRCDPISGHTALYWYRQSLGQGPEFLIYFQGTGAADDSGLPNDRFFAVRPEGSVSTLKIQRTERGDSAVYLCAGTGTSGRQTEETQYFGPGTRLLVL.

This chain joins TRBV4-2 and TRBJ2-7; D may correspond to TRBD1 or TRBD2 (5 bases each). CDR3 size: 14 residues. CDR1 is LGHNA and CDR2 is YNFKEQ in the germline V gene. Trimming stripped 0 bases from V and 2 bases from J, with 8 bases between. CDR3 loop: CASSQDRGAYEQYF. The CDR3 DNA reads TGTGCCAGCAGCCAAGATCGAGGGGCCTACGAGCAGTACTTC.

The chain combines TRBV9 with TRBJ2-1, with no clear D. The CDR3 loop spans 13 amino acids. Trimming removed 1 base from V and 5 bases from J, with 7 bases in between. Germline loops: CDR1 SGDLS, CDR2 YYNGEE. CDR3 nucleotides: TGTGCCAGCAGCGTAAATGTGGACAATGAGCAGTTCTTC. This translates into CASSVNVDNEQFF.

The chain joins TRBV4-1 to TRBJ2-7, with unresolved D. Germline-derived CDR1 and CDR2 are MGHRA and YSYEKL. V was clipped by 0 bases and J by 1 base, with 10 bases between them. This CDR3 contains 15 residues. The CDR3 loop reads CASSQEGSPSYEQYF. As DNA, the CDR3 is TGCGCCAGCAGCCAAGAGGGCAGTCCTTCCTACGAGCAGTACTTC.

This chain links TRBV6-5 with TRBJ1-1; 8 positions match TRBD1. The CDR3 consists of 15 residues. With 9 bases clipped from V and 4 bases from J, the junction kept 13 bases outside the gene matches. Germline CDR1 reads MNHEY; CDR2 reads SVGAGI. The CDR3 DNA sequence: TGTGCCAGTAAAGGGTCAGGGGGCGCGGGCACTGAAGCTTTCTTT. Translation gives CASKGSGGAGTEAFF.

Of note for this clone: Other nucleotide sequences from this sample produce the same CDR3. This chain connects TRBV7-8 to TRBJ2-2; tentative D call: TRBD1 (5 bases). The CDR3 spans 15 residues. V lost 0 bases and J lost 5, with 10 bases in between. The germline V gene has CDR1 SGHVS and CDR2 FQNEAQ. The CDR3 is CASSLAGAHTGELFF. CDR3 nucleotide sequence: TGTGCCAGCAGCTTAGCTGGGGCGCATACCGGGGAGCTGTTTTTT.

In nucleotides, the CDR3 is TGTGCCAGCAGTGGGACAGGGGGAACAGAGACCCAGTACTTC. As protein: CASSGTGGTETQYF. The V and J genes are TRBV25-1 and TRBJ2-5; 10 nucleotides align to TRBD1. CDR3 length: 14 amino acids. V lost 4 bases to trimming and J lost 4 bases; unmatched junction nucleotides: 3. Germline CDR1 is MGHDK and CDR2 is SYGVNS.

J is TRBJ1-1 and V is TRBV29-1; D uncertain. CDR1 SQVTM and CDR2 ANQGSEA come from the germline V gene. V lost 7 bases and J lost 2, with 20 bases in between. The CDR3 runs 15 residues. The CDR3 protein is CSARLSVWRNTEAFF. DNA for the CDR3: TGCAGCGCACGGCTGTCGGTATGGAGAAACACTGAAGCTTTCTTT.

This clone was picked up a small number of times. The CDR3 loop is CASSFWGATEAFF. The CDR3 coding sequence is TGCGCCAGCAGCTTTTGGGGGGCCACTGAAGCTTTCTTT. The chain employs TRBV5-1 and TRBJ1-1; possibly TRBD1 for D (6 bases). V lost 2 bases and J 4 bases, leaving 9 bases between the germline ends. The CDR3 is made up of 13 amino acids. CDR1 and CDR2 (germline): SGHRS, YFSETQ.

The rearrangement joins TRBV2 to TRBJ1-2, with 8 bases fitting TRBD1. V shed 7 bases, J shed 7 bases, and the junction held 8 bases outside the gene matches. The length of the CDR3 is 13 residues. Per germline, CDR1 SNHLY and CDR2 FYNNEI. The CDR3 nucleotides read TGTGCCAGCACGACAGGGGAAGATCGTGGCTACACCTTC. It codes for CASTTGEDRGYTF. Drawing the rest from reference TRBV2 and TRBJ1-2, the complete variable domain is EPEVTQTPSHQVTQMGQEVILRCVPISNHLYFYWYRQILGQKVEFLVSFYNNEISEKSEIFDDQFSVERPDGSNFTLKIRSTKLEDSAMYFCASTTGEDRGYTFGSGTRLTVV.